Shown below are 21 T cell receptor beta chains from a single sample sequenced in a study of T cells in Graves' hyperthyroidism and ophthalmopathy. TCR beta CDR3 regions were amplified from RNA. A set of HTBI primers served as the primers for a first-round RT-PCR of the TCR CDR3. TCRdb re-called the multiplex PCR reads through MiXCR, storing one row per CDR3 protein. Among 540,000 or so distinct CDR3 sequences, about 45% were seen once, and the ten largest hold 19%. Sequencing used peripheral blood or thyroid tissue (not recorded which). The receptors stem from an adult woman with Graves' disease, either hyperthyroidism or ophthalmopathy (not recorded which).

In this sample, this clonotype turned up many times. The chain employs TRBV7-9 and TRBJ1-1, with D possibly matching TRBD1 (6 bases). This CDR3 region has 16 residues. Germline-derived CDR1 and CDR2 are SEHNR and FQNEAQ (reference sequence). V was shortened by 3 bases and J by 2 bases, with 16 bases between the two germline ends. CDR3 loop: CASSFPVGTLNTEAFF. The CDR3 DNA reads as TGTGCCAGCAGCTTCCCAGTGGGGACACTTAACACTGAAGCTTTCTTT.

This clonotype appeared many times. The chain uses TRBV10-3 and TRBJ1-3; maybe TRBD1 (5 bases). The germline V and J ends were trimmed by 2 bases and 0 bases, with 11 bases remaining between them. Germline CDR1 ENHRY, CDR2 SYGVKD. The CDR3 spans 16 residues. The CDR3 spells CAISERGSDSGNTIYF. As DNA, the CDR3 is TGTGCCATCAGTGAGAGGGGCTCGGACTCTGGAAACACCATATATTTT.

This clonotype turned up a few times. The chain couples TRBV6-2 or TRBV6-3 to TRBJ2-5; weak D call: TRBD1 (6 bases). The CDR3 has 16 residues. Trimming removed 7 bases at V and 4 bases at J, with 22 bases between. Germline loops: CDR1 MNHEY, CDR2 SVGEGT. CDR3 sequence reads: CASTTNRVELGETQYF. The CDR3 DNA follows: TGTGCCAGCACCACCAACAGGGTTGAGTTAGGAGAGACCCAGTACTTC.

This clonotype was seen many times. V gene TRBV28 combines with J gene TRBJ1-2; D might be TRBD1 (5 bases). The CDR3 spans 12 residues. Germline values: CDR1 MDHEN, CDR2 SYDVKM. Trimming cost V 7 bases and J 8 bases, with 14 bases left between them. For the CDR3, the DNA is TGTGCCAGCACCCTTCAGGGATTAGGCTACACCTTC. This codes for CASTLQGLGYTF.

This chain uses TRBV15 with TRBJ1-5; D gene uncertain. V was trimmed by 2 bases and J by 0 bases, leaving 11 bases between them. Germline loops: CDR1 LNHNV, CDR2 YYDKDF (reference sequence). CDR3 length: 16 amino acids. The CDR3 region is CATSRPGSHSNQPQHF. The CDR3 nucleotides read TGTGCCACCAGCAGACCCGGGTCACATAGCAATCAGCCCCAGCATTTT. The entire variable domain, with the rest obtained from reference TRBV15 and TRBJ1-5, is as follows: DAMVIQNPRYQVTQFGKPVTLSCSQTLNHNVMYWYQQKSSQAPKLLFHYYDKDFNNEADTPDNFQSRRPNTSFCFLDIRSPGLGDTAMYLCATSRPGSHSNQPQHFGDGTRLSIL.

The J gene is TRBJ1-6, the V gene TRBV12-3 or TRBV12-4; no clear D gene. V was cut by 7 bases and J by 10 bases, with 17 bases left in between. The CDR3 contains 14 residues. CDR3 region: CASTKSAGNSPLHF. The CDR3 nucleotides read TGTGCCAGCACCAAGTCTGCGGGCAACTCACCCCTCCACTTT.

This clonotype was seen at least ten times. V is TRBV2 and J is TRBJ2-7; 11 nucleotides match TRBD2. This CDR3 spans 16 amino acids. V trimming: 6 bases; J trimming: 4 bases; junction bases outside the gene matches: 11. Germline V gene lookup returns CDR1 SNHLY and CDR2 FYNNEI. This CDR3 is CASRDLAGGPPYEQYF. CDR3 in DNA: TGTGCCAGCAGAGACCTAGCGGGAGGTCCTCCATACGAGCAGTACTTC.

This chain connects TRBV11-2 to TRBJ2-5, with 15 positions matching TRBD2. This CDR3 is built from 17 residues. Unmatched junction bases numbered 8, after V lost 6 bases and J lost 3 bases. Per germline, CDR1 SGHAT and CDR2 FQNNGV. In DNA, the CDR3 is TGTGCCAGCAGGGCAAGGACTAGCGGGAGGGCCGAAGAGACCCAGTACTTC. Amino acid sequence: CASRARTSGRAEETQYF.

This clonotype has at least ten counts. The chain uses TRBV6-9 and TRBJ2-7, with unresolved D. V lost 3 bases to trimming and J lost 3 bases, with 15 bases between them. Germline CDR1 MNHGY, CDR2 SVAAGI. The CDR3 extends over 15 amino acids. Here the CDR3 reads CASSYSDRWVYEQYF. The CDR3 nucleotides are TGTGCCAGCAGTTACTCCGACCGGTGGGTCTACGAGCAGTACTTC.

This chain links TRBV2 with TRBJ2-5; D possibly corresponds to TRBD1 (6 bases). The V end lost 7 bases, the J end lost 9 bases, and 21 bases lay between the germline ends. The CDR3 has 14 residues. CDR1 and CDR2 (germline): SNHLY, FYNNEI. For the CDR3, the DNA is TGTGCCAGCACTCAGGGGAGCAGCAATCAGCCCCAGTACTTC. Translated, it gives CASTQGSSNQPQYF.

This chain joins TRBV2 and TRBJ1-5; D is perhaps TRBD1 (6 bases). This CDR3 spans 14 amino acids. Trimming left V 1 base short and J 7 bases short, with 11 bases between. Germline V gives CDR1 SNHLY, CDR2 FYNNEI. The CDR3 is CASSEGEGGQPQHF. Here the CDR3 DNA reads TGTGCCAGCAGTGAAGGGGAAGGGGGGCAGCCCCAGCATTTT.

The chain links TRBV28 to TRBJ2-7; possible D gene TRBD2, 5 bases. The germline gives CDR1 MDHEN, CDR2 SYDVKM. This CDR3 region has 11 residues. The ends were cut back, 11 bases at V and 3 bases at J, with 11 bases in the middle. CDR3 sequence reads: CASNGNYEQYF. The CDR3 region has the DNA TGTGCCTCCAACGGGAACTACGAGCAGTACTTC.

This chain uses TRBV5-1 with TRBJ2-7, with 8 bases identical to TRBD2. This CDR3 region has 14 residues. Looked up from germline, CDR1 is SGHRS and CDR2 is YFSETQ. J gave up 6 bases and V 3 bases, and 8 bases lay outside the gene matches. The CDR3 DNA reads as TGCGCCAGCAGCTCTACTAGCGGAGGGGTCGAGCAGTACTTC. This sequence encodes CASSSTSGGVEQYF. The whole variable domain, remainder taken from reference TRBV5-1 and TRBJ2-7, is KAGVTQTPRYLIKTRGQQVTLSCSPISGHRSVSWYQQTPGQGLQFLFEYFSETQRNKGNFPGRFSGRQFSNSRSEMNVSTLELGDSALYLCASSSTSGGVEQYFGPGTRLTVT.

As concerns this clonotype: A clone one base away is much larger, so this may be a read error. V and J are TRBV12-3 or TRBV12-4 and TRBJ2-7; 7 bases fit TRBD1. The CDR3 has 14 amino acids. The CDR3 DNA reads as TGTGCCAGCAGTTTCCCGGACAGGCTCTACGAGCAGCACTTC. This gives the protein CASSFPDRLYEQHF.

The genes are TRBV7-2 and TRBJ1-6, with D perhaps TRBD1 (5 bases). This CDR3 spans 15 amino acids. Germline V lookup: CDR1 SGHTA, CDR2 FQGNSA. V lost 8 bases, J lost 0 bases, and 11 bases lay in between. In DNA, the CDR3 is TGTGCCAGCTCCGGGGGGGTCTCCTATAATTCACCCCTCCACTTT. Translating gives CASSGGVSYNSPLHF. Looking up the rest from reference TRBV7-2 and TRBJ1-6 gives the full variable domain: GAGVSQSPSNKVTEKGKDVELRCDPISGHTALYWYRQSLGQGLEFLIYFQGNSAPDKSGLPSDRFSAERTGGSVSTLTIQRTQQEDSAVYLCASSGGVSYNSPLHFGNGTRLTVT.

The CDR3 spells CASSLGVGGSNTGELFF. Here the CDR3 DNA reads TGTGCCAGCAGTTTAGGGGTCGGGGGCTCGAACACCGGGGAGCTGTTTTTT. The V call is TRBV27, the J call TRBJ2-2; D may match TRBD1 or TRBD2 (6 bases each). This CDR3 spans 17 amino acids. V gave up 2 bases and J gave up 0 bases, with 13 bases separating them. The germline V gene encodes CDR1 MNHEY and CDR2 SMNVEV (reference sequence).

This clonotype was detected many times. J is TRBJ2-2 and V is TRBV20-1; either TRBD1 or TRBD2 may supply D (7 bases each). The length of the CDR3 is 16 residues. V lost 3 bases and J 4 bases, leaving 18 bases between the germline ends. Germline CDR1 and CDR2: DFQATT and SNEGSKA (reference sequence). For the CDR3, the DNA is TGCAGTGCTAGCGCGCCTCAGGGGGGGGTCACCGGGGAGCTGTTTTTT. Translated, it gives CSASAPQGGVTGELFF.

The rearrangement uses TRBV10-3 and TRBJ1-5; D might be TRBD1 (5 bases). This CDR3 has 14 residues. Trimming stripped 4 bases from V and 3 bases from J, with 10 bases between. The V gene's germline CDR1 is ENHRY and CDR2 SYGVKD. The DNA for the CDR3 is TGTGCCATCAGTGTCCGGGGGGACAATCAGCCCCAGCATTTT. Protein: CAISVRGDNQPQHF.

As for this clonotype: Because it lacks the conserved phenylalanine or tryptophan at the end, this CDR3 is likely a read error. The DNA is omitted, as the CDR3 cannot be located on it reliably, and the CDR3 follows TCRdb's listing. The chain has TRBV10-3 and TRBJ1-6. The CDR3 length equals 8 residues, ends included. Germline loops: CDR1 ENHRY, CDR2 SYGVKD. CDR3 amino acids: CAISRLAR.

This clonotype was counted ten times or more. The chain joins TRBV7-8 to TRBJ2-7; TRBD1 agrees at 8 bases. Germline CDR1 and CDR2: SGHVS and FQNEAQ. The CDR3 totals 16 residues. Trimming at V came to 4 bases and at J to 3 bases, leaving 11 bases not matched to a gene. The CDR3 reads CASSSVQGARYYEQYF. In DNA, the CDR3 is TGTGCCAGCAGCTCCGTTCAGGGGGCTCGTTACTACGAGCAGTACTTC.

Details on this clonotype: An end of the junction differs from the germline gene, which may be a read error. This chain joins TRBV15 and TRBJ1-6; no definite D call. CDR3 length equals 15 residues. CDR1 and CDR2 from the germline V gene are LNHNV and YYDKDF (reference sequence). CDR3: CATMPRGYYNSPRHF. The CDR3 DNA sequence: TGTGCCACCATGCCCCGGGGTTACTATAATTCTCCCCGCCACTTT.